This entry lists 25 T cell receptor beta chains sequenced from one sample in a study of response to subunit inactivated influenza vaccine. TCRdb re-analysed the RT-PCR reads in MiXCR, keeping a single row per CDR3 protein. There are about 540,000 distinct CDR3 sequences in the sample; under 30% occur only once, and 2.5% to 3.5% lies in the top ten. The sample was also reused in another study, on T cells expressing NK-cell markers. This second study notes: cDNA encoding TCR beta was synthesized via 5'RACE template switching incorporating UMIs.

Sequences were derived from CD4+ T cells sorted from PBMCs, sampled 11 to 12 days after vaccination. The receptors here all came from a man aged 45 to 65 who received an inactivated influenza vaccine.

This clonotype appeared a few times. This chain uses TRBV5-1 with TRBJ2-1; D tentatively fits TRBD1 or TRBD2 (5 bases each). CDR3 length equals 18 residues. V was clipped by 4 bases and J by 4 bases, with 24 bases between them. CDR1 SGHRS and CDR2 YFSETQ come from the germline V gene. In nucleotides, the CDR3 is TGCGCCAGCAGCCCCGCCGCCGCGTCGGGACGGAATTACAATGAGCAGTTCTTC. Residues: CASSPAAASGRNYNEQFF.

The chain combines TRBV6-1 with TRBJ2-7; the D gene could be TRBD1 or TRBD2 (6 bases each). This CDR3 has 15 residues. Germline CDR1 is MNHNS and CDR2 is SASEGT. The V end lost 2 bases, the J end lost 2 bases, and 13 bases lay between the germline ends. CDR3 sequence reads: CASSEWGDTTYEQYF. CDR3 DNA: TGTGCCAGCAGTGAATGGGGGGACACCACCTACGAGCAGTACTTC.

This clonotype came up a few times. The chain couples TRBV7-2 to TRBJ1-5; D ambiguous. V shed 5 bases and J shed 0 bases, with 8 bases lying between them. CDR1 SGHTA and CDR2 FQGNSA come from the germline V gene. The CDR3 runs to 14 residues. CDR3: CASSPNLSNQPQHF. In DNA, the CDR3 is TGTGCCAGCAGCCCGAATCTTAGCAATCAGCCCCAGCATTTT.

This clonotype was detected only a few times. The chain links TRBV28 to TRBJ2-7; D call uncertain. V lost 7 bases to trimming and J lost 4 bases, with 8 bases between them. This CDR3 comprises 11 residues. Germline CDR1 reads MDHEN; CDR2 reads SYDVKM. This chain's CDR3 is CASTFGYEQYF. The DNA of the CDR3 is TGTGCCAGCACGTTTGGTTACGAGCAGTACTTC. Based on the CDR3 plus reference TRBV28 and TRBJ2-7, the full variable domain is DVKVTQSSRYLVKRTGEKVFLECVQDMDHENMFWYRQDPGLGLRLIYFSYDVKMKEKGDIPEGYSVSREKKERFSLILESASTNQTSMYLCASTFGYEQYFGPGTRLTVT.

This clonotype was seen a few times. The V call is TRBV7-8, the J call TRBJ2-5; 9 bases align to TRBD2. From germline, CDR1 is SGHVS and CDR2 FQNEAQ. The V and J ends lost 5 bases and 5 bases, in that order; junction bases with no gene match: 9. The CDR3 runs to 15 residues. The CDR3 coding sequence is TGTGCCAGCAGCACGAGCGGGGGGCGGATTGAGACCCAGTACTTC. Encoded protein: CASSTSGGRIETQYF.

The DNA for the CDR3 is TGTGCCAGCAGCCAAGACGTTAGGGACAGGGGCGCCGGGGAGCTGTTTTTT. Protein product: CASSQDVRDRGAGELFF. The rearrangement links TRBV3-1 to TRBJ2-2, with TRBD1 identical over 10 bases. The CDR3 totals 17 residues. Germline V gene data show CDR1 as LGHDT and CDR2 as YNNKEL (reference sequence). Trimming cost V 0 bases and J 6 bases; bases outside gene matches: 7.

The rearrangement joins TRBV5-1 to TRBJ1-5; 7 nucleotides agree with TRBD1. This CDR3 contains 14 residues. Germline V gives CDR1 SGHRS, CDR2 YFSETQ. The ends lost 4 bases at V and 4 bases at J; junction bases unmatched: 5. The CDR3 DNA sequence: TGCGCCAGCAGCGGTGGACAGGTGAATCAGCCCCAGCATTTT. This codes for CASSGGQVNQPQHF.

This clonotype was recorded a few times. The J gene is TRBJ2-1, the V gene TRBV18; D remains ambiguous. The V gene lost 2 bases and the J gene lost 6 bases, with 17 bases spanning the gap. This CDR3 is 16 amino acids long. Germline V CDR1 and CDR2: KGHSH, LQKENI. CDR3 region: CASSPVRVPPGNEQFF. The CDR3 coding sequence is TGTGCCAGCTCACCAGTTCGTGTACCCCCTGGCAATGAGCAGTTCTTC.

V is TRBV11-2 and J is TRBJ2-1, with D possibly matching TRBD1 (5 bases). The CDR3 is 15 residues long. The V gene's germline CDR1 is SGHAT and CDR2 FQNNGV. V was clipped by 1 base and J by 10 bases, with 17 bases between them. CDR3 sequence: CASSLATGSPSEQFF. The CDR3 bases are TGTGCCAGCAGCTTAGCAACAGGCTCCCCCTCCGAGCAGTTCTTC. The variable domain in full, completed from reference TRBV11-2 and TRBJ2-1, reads EAGVAQSPRYKIIEKRQSVAFWCNPISGHATLYWYQQILGQGPKLLIQFQNNGVVDDSQLPKDRFSAERLKGVDSTLKIQPAKLEDSAVYLCASSLATGSPSEQFFGPGTRLTVL.

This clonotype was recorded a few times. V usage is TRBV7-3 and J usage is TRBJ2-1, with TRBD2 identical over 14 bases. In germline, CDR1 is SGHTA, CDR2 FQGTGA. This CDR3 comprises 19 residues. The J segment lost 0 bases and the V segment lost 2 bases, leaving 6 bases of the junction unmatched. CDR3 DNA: TGTGCCAGCAGCTTACCGGGACTAGCGGGAGATAACTCCTACAATGAGCAGTTCTTC. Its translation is CASSLPGLAGDNSYNEQFF.

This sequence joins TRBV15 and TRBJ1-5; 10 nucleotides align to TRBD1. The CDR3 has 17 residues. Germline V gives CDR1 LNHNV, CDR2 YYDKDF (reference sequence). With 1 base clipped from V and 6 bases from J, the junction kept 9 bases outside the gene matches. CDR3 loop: CATSRGTGQGRLQPQHF. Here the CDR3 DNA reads TGTGCCACCAGCAGAGGTACGGGACAGGGGCGACTTCAGCCCCAGCATTTT.

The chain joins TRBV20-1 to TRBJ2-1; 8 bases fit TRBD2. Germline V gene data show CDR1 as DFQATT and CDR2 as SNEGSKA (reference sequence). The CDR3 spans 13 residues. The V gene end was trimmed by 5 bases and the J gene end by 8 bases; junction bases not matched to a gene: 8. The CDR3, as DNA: TGCAGTGCTGAAGGACTAGCTCGGGATGAGCAGTTCTTC. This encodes CSAEGLARDEQFF.

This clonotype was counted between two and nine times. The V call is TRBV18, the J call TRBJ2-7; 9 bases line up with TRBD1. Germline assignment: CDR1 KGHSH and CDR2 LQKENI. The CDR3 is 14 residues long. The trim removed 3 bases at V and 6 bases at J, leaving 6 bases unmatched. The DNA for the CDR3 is TGTGCCAGCTCACCCCGGGACAGGGTTGCCGAGCAGTACTTC. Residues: CASSPRDRVAEQYF.

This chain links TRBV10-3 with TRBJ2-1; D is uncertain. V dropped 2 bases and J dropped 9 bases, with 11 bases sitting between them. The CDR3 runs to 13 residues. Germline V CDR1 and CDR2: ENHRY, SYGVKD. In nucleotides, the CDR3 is TGTGCCATCAGTGAGGTGCTAGGCGGTGAGCAGTTCTTC. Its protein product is CAISEVLGGEQFF.

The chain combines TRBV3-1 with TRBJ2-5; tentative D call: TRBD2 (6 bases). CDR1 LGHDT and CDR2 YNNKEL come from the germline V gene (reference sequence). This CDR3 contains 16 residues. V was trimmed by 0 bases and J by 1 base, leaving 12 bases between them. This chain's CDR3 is CASSQDLDYLQETQYF. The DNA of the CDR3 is TGTGCCAGCAGCCAAGATCTGGACTACCTCCAAGAGACCCAGTACTTC.

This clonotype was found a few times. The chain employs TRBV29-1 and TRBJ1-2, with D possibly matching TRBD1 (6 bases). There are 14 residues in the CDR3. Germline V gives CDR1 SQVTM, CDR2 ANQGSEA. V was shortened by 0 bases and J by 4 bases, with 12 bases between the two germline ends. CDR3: CSVEDRGQPYGYTF. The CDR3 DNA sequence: TGCAGCGTTGAAGATCGAGGACAGCCCTATGGCTACACCTTC.

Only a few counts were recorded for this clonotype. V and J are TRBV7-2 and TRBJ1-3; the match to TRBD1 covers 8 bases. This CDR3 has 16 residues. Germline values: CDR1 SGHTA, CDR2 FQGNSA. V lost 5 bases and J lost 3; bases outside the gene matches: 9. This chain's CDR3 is CASSVDRVRYGNTIYF. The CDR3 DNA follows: TGTGCCAGCAGCGTGGACAGGGTTAGATATGGAAACACCATATATTTT.

The CDR3 sequence: CASSSSGGGSNQPQHF. The CDR3 bases are TGTGCCAGCAGCTCCTCCGGTGGAGGGAGCAATCAGCCCCAGCATTTT. V gene TRBV5-6 combines with J gene TRBJ1-5; unclear D gene. This CDR3 comprises 16 residues. Germline V gene data show CDR1 as SGHDT and CDR2 as YYEEEE. Trimming shortened V by 3 bases and J by 1 base, and 14 bases separated the two germline ends.

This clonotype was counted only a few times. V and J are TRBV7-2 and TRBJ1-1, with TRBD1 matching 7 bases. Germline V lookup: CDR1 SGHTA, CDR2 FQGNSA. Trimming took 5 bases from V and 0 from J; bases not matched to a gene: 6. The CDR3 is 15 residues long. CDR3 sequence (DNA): TGTGCCAGCAGCCCCTTAACAGGGGTGAACACTGAAGCTTTCTTT. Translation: CASSPLTGVNTEAFF.

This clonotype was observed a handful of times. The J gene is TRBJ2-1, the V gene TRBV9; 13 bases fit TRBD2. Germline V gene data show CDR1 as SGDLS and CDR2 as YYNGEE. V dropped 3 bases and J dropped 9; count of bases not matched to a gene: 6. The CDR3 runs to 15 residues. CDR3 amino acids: CASSGTGTSGIEQFF. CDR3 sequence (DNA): TGTGCCAGCAGCGGAACCGGGACTAGCGGGATTGAGCAGTTCTTC.

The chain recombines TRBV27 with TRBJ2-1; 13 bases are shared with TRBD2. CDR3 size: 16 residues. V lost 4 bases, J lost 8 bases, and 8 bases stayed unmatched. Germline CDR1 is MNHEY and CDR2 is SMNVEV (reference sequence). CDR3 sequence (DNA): TGTGCCAGCAGTTCCCACGGACTAGCGGGAGTGGATGAGCAGTTCTTC. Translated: CASSSHGLAGVDEQFF.

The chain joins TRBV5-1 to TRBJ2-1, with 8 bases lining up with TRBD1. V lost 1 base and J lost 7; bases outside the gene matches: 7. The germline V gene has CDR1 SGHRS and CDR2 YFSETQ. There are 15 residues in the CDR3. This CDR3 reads CASSLKAGGSNEQFF. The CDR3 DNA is TGCGCCAGCAGCTTGAAGGCAGGGGGCTCGAATGAGCAGTTCTTC.

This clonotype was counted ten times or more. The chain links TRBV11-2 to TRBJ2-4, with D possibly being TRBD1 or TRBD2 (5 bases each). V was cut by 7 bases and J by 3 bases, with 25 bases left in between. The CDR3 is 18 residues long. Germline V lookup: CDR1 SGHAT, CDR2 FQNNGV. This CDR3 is CASTRVNGAPLSKNIQYF. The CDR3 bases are TGTGCCAGCACCAGGGTTAACGGGGCGCCCTTAAGCAAAAACATTCAGTACTTC. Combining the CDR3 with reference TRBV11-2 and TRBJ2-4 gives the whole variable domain EAGVAQSPRYKIIEKRQSVAFWCNPISGHATLYWYQQILGQGPKLLIQFQNNGVVDDSQLPKDRFSAERLKGVDSTLKIQPAKLEDSAVYLCASTRVNGAPLSKNIQYFGAGTRLSVL.

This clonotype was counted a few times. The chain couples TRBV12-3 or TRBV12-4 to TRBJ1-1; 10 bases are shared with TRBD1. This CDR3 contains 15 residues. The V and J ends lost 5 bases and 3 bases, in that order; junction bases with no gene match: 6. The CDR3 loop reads CASSVDRGRDTEAFF. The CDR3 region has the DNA TGTGCCAGCAGTGTTGACAGGGGGCGAGACACTGAAGCTTTCTTT.

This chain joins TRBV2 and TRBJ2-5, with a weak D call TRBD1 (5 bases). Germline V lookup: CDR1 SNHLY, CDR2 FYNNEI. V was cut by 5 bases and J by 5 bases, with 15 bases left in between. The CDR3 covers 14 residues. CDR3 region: CASSQGEFLETQYF. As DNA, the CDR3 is TGTGCCAGCAGTCAAGGGGAATTTCTTGAGACCCAGTACTTC.